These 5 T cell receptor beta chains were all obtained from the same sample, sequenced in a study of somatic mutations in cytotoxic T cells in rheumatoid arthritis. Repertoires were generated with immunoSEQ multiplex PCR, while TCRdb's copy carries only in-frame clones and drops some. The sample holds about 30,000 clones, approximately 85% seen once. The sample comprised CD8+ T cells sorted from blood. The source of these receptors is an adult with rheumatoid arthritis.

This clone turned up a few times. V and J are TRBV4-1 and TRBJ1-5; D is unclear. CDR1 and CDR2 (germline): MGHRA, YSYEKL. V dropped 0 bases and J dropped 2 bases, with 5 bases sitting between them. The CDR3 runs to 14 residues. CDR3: CASSQELGNQPQHF. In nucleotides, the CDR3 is TGCGCCAGCAGCCAAGAGCTAGGCAATCAGCCCCAGCATTTT.

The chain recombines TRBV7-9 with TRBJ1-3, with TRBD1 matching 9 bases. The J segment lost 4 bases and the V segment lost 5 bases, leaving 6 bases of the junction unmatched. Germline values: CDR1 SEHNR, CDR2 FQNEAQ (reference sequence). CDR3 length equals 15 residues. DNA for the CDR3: TGTGCCAGCAGCCCGGGGACAGGGCTGGGAAACACCATATATTTT. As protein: CASSPGTGLGNTIYF.

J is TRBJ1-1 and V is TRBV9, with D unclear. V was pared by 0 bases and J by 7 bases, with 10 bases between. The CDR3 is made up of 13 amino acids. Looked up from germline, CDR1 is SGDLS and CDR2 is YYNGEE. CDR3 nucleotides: TGTGCCAGCAGCGTAGGGGCGATCGGTGAAGCTTTCTTT. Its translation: CASSVGAIGEAFF.

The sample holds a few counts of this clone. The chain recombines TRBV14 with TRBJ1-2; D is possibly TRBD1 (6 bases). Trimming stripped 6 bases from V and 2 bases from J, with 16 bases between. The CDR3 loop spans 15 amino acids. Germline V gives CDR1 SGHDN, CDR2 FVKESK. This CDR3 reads CASSPRGGANYGYTF. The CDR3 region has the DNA TGTGCCAGCAGTCCCCGCGGGGGGGCGAACTATGGCTACACCTTC.

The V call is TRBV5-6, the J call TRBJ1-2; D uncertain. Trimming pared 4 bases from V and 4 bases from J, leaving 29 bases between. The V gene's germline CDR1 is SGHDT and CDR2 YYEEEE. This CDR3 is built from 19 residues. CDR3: CASSHSEGPGPLSPYGYTF. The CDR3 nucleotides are TGTGCCAGCAGCCACTCCGAAGGCCCTGGCCCCTTAAGCCCCTATGGCTACACCTTC. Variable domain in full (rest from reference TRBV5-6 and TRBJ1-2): DAGVTQSPTHLIKTRGQQVTLRCSPKSGHDTVSWYQQALGQGPQFIFQYYEEEERQRGNFPDRFSGHQFPNYSSELNVNALLLGDSALYLCASSHSEGPGPLSPYGYTFGSGTRLTVV.